This T cell receptor (beta chain) was recorded in a study of blood T cell repertoires in COVID-19. Study-level information: Researchers got acute and convalescent COVID-19 samples from the United States, Italy and Spain.

The CDR3 extends over 16 amino acids. Germline CDR1 reads SGHNT; CDR2 reads YYREEE (reference sequence). V lost 4 bases and J lost 2; bases outside the gene matches: 3. This clone was observed once. Generated by immunoSEQ multiplex PCR, the TCRdb table keeps only in-frame clones and is missing some. The profile shows a few hundred thousand clones, nearly 90% of them singletons. The clonotype was recovered from a woman aged 55-75 years with COVID-19, enrolled during active disease. V is TRBV5-4 and J is TRBJ2-6; 10 bases are a match to TRBD1. Material: peripheral blood. Here the CDR3 reads CASSPGTGAGANVLTF. Here the CDR3 DNA reads TGTGCCAGCAGCCCAGGGACAGGGGCTGGGGCCAACGTCCTGACTTTC.